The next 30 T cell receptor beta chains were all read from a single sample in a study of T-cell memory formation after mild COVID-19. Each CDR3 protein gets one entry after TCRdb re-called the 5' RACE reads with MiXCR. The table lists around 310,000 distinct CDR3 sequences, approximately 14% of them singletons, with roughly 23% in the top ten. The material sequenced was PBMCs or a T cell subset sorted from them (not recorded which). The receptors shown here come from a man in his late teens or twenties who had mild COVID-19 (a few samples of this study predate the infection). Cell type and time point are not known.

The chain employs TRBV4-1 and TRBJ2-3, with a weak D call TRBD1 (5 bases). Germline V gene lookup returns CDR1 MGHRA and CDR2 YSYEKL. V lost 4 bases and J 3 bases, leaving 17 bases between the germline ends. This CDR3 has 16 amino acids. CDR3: CASSPSKSQGTDTQYF. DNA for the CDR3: TGCGCCAGCAGCCCGAGTAAAAGCCAGGGAACAGATACGCAGTATTTT.

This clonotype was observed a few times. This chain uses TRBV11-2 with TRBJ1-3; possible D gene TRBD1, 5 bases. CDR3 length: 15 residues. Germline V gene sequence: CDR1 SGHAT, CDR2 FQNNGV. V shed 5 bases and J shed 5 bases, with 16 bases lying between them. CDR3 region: CASSHRGQGRNTIYF. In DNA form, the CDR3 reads TGTGCCAGCAGCCATCGCGGACAAGGGCGAAACACCATATATTTT. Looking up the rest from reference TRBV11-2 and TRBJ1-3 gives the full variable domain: EAGVAQSPRYKIIEKRQSVAFWCNPISGHATLYWYQQILGQGPKLLIQFQNNGVVDDSQLPKDRFSAERLKGVDSTLKIQPAKLEDSAVYLCASSHRGQGRNTIYFGEGSWLTVV.

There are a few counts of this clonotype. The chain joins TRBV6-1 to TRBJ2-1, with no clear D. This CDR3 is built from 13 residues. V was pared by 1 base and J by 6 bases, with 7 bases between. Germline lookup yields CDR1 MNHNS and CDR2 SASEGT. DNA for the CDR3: TGTGCCAGCAGTGAAGTTTGGGGCAATGAGCAGTTCTTC. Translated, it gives CASSEVWGNEQFF.

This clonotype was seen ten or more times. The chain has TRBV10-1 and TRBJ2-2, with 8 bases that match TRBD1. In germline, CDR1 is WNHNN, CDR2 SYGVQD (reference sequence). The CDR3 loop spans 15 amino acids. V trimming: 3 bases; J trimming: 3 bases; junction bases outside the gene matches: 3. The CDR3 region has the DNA TGCGCCAGCAGTGACGGGACAGGCTACACCGGGGAGCTGTTTTTT. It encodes CASSDGTGYTGELFF.

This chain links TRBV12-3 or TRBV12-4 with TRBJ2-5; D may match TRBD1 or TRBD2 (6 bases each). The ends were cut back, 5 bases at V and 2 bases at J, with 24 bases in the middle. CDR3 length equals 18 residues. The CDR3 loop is CASSPPPGRGPSQETQYF. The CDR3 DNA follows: TGTGCCAGCAGTCCCCCCCCGGGACGGGGGCCTTCTCAAGAGACCCAGTACTTC.

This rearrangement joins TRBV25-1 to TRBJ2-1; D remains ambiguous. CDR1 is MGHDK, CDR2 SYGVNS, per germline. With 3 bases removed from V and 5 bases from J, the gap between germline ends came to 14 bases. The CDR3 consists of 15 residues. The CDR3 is CASSDRALINNEQFF. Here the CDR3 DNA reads TGTGCCAGCAGTGACCGGGCCCTGATCAACAATGAGCAGTTCTTC. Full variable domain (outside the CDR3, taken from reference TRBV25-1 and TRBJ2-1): EADIYQTPRYLVIGTGKKITLECSQTMGHDKMYWYQQDPGMELHLIHYSYGVNSTEKGDLSSESTVSRIRTEHFPLTLESARPSHTSQYLCASSDRALINNEQFFGPGTRLTVL.

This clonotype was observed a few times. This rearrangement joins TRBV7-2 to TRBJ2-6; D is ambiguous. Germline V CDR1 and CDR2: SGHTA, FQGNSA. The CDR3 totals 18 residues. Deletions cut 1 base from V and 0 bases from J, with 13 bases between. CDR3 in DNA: TGTGCCAGCAGCTTAGTGGGCAGAATAGACTCTGGGGCCAACGTCCTGACTTTC. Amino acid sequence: CASSLVGRIDSGANVLTF.

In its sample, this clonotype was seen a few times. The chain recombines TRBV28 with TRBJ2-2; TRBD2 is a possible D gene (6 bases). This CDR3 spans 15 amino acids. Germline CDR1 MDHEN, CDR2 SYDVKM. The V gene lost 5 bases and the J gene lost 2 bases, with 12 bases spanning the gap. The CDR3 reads CASSPVGTNTGELFF. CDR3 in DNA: TGTGCCAGCAGTCCCGTTGGGACTAACACCGGGGAGCTGTTTTTT.

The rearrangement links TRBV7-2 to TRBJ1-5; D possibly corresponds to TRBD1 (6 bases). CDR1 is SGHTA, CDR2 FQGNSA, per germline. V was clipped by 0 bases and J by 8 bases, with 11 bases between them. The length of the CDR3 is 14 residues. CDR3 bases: TGTGCCAGCAGCTTAGCGGCAGGGGAAAAGCCCCAGCATTTT. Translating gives CASSLAAGEKPQHF.

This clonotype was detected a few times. CDR3 bases: TGTGCCAGCAGTTCGCCCCGAGGGGATGAGCAGTTCTTC. Translating gives CASSSPRGDEQFF. The V call is TRBV6-5, the J call TRBJ2-1; D is perhaps TRBD1 or TRBD2 (5 bases each). V lost 4 bases and J 8 bases, leaving 12 bases between the germline ends. Looked up from germline, CDR1 is MNHEY and CDR2 is SVGAGI. The CDR3 runs 13 residues.

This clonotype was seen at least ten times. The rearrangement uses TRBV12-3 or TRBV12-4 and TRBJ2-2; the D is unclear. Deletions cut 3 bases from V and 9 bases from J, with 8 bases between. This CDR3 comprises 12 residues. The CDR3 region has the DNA TGTGCCAGCAGTTTTTCGGGTTGGGAGCTGTTTTTT. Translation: CASSFSGWELFF.

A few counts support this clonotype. CDR3 coding DNA: TGTGCCAGCAGTTTTGCGGTTTACCAGCAGTTCTTC. It codes for CASSFAVYQQFF. The V and J genes are TRBV28 and TRBJ2-1; D uncertain. The CDR3 loop spans 12 amino acids. Germline loops: CDR1 MDHEN, CDR2 SYDVKM. V was pared by 3 bases and J by 11 bases, with 11 bases between.

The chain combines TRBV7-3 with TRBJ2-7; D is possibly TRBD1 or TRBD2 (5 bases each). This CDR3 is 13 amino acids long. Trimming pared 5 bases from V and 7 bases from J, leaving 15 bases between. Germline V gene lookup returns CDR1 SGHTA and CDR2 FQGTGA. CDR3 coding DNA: TGTGCCAGCAGCCCCGGGACCCTGGCTGAGCAGTACTTC. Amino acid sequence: CASSPGTLAEQYF.

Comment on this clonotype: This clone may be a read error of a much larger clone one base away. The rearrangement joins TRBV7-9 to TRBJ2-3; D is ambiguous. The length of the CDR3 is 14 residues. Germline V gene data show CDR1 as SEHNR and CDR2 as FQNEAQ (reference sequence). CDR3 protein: CASNLSATTDTQYF. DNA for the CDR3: TGTGCCAGCAACTTAAGCGCGACCACAGATACGCAGTATTTT.

CDR3 protein: CSAGGERAYEQYF. The DNA of the CDR3 is TGCAGTGCTGGAGGGGAGCGGGCCTACGAGCAGTACTTC. This chain uses TRBV20-1 with TRBJ2-5; D might be TRBD2 (6 bases). The J call may be wrong; the DNA end is better matched by TRBJ2-7. The germline V gene has CDR1 DFQATT and CDR2 SNEGSKA (reference sequence). This CDR3 has 13 residues.

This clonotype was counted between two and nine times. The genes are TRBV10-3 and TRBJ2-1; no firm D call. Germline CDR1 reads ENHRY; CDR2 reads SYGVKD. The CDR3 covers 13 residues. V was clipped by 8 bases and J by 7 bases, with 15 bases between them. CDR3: CAISETRRNEQFF. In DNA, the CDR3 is TGTGCCATCTCGGAGACGAGGCGGAATGAGCAGTTCTTC.

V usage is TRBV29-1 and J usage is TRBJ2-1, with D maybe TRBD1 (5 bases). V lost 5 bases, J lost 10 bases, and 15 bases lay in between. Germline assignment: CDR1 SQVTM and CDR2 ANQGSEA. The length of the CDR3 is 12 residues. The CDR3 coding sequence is TGCAGCGTTACGGCAGGGCCACCGGAGCAGTTCTTC. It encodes CSVTAGPPEQFF.

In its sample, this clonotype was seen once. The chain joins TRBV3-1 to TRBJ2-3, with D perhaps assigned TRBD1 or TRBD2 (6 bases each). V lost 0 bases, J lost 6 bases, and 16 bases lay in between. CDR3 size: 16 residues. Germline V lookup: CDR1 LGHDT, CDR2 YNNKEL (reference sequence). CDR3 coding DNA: TGTGCCAGCAGCCAAGAGTGGGGGGCCCCCGTGGATACGCAGTATTTT. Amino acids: CASSQEWGAPVDTQYF.

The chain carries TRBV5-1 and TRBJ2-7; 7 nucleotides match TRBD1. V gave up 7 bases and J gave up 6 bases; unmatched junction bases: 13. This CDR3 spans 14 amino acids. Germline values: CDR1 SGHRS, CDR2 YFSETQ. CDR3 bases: TGCGCCAGCTCAAGACAGGGTCCGCTCTCCGAGCAGTACTTC. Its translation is CASSRQGPLSEQYF.

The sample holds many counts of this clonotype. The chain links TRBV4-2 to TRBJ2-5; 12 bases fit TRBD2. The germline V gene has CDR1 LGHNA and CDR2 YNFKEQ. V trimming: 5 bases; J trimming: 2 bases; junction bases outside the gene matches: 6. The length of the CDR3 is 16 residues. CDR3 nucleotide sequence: TGTGCCAGCAGCTACGCTGGACTAGCGGGGCAAGAGACCCAGTACTTC. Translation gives CASSYAGLAGQETQYF.

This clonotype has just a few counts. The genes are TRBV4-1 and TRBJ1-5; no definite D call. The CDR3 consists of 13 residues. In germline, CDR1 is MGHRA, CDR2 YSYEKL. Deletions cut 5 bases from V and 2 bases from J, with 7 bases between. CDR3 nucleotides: TGCGCCAGCAGCGGTGGGGGCAATCAGCCCCAGCATTTT. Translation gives CASSGGGNQPQHF.

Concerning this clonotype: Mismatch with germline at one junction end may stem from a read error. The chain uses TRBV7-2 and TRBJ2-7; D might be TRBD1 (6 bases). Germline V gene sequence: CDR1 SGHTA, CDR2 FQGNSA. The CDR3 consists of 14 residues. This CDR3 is CASSYVGAGYEQYF. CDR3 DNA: TGTGCCAGTAGCTACGTGGGGGCAGGATACGAGCAGTACTTC.

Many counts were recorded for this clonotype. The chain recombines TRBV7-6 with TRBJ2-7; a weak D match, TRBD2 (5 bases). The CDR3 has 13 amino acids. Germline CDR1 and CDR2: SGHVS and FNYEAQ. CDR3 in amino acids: CGTVWVGYAGQYF. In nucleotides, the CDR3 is TGTGGGACCGTGTGGGTGGGTTATGCGGGGCAGTACTTC. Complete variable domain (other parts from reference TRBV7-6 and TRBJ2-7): GAGVSQSPRYKVTKRGQDVALRCDPISGHVSLYWYRQALGQGPEFLTYFNYEAQQDKSGLPNDRFSAERPEGSISTLTIQRTEQRDSAMYRCGTVWVGYAGQYFGPGTRLTVT.

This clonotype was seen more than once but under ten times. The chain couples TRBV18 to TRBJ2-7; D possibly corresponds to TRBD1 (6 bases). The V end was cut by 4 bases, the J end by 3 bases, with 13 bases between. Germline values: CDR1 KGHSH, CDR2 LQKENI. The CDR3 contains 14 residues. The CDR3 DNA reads TGTGCCAGCTCACGCGCCGGGACACTCTACGAGCAGTACTTC. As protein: CASSRAGTLYEQYF.

Here the CDR3 DNA reads TGTGCCAGCAGCTCCGGAGGGTCGACAGGGGAGGACTATGGCTACACCTTC. Translation: CASSSGGSTGEDYGYTF. This chain connects TRBV9 to TRBJ1-2, with TRBD1 identical over 8 bases. After removal of 4 bases from V and 3 bases from J, the junction contained 14 bases not matched to a gene. The germline V gene has CDR1 SGDLS and CDR2 YYNGEE. CDR3 length equals 17 residues.

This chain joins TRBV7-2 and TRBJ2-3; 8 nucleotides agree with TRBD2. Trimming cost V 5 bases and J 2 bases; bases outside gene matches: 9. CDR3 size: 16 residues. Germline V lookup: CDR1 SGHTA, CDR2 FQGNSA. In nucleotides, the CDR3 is TGTGCCAGCAGCCGCAGAGCGGGGGCCAACACAGATACGCAGTATTTT. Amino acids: CASSRRAGANTDTQYF.

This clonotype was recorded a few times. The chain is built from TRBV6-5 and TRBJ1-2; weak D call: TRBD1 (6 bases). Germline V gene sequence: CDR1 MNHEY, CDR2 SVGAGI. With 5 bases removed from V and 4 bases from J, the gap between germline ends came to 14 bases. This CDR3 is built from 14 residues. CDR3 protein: CASSLHGRGYGYTF. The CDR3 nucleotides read TGTGCCAGCAGTCTCCACGGCAGGGGCTATGGCTACACCTTC.

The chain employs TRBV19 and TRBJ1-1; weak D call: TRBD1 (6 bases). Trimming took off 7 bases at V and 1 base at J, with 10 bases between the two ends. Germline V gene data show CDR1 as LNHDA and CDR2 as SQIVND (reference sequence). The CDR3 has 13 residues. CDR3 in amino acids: CASTLGQNTEAFF. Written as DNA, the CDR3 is TGTGCCAGTACCCTGGGACAGAACACTGAAGCTTTCTTT.

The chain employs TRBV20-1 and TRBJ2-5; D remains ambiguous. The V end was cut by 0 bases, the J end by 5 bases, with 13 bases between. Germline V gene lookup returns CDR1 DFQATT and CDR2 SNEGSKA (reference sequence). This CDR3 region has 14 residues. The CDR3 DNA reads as TGCAGTGCTAGAGATATGGCTGCCAGGGAGACCCAGTACTTC. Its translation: CSARDMAARETQYF.

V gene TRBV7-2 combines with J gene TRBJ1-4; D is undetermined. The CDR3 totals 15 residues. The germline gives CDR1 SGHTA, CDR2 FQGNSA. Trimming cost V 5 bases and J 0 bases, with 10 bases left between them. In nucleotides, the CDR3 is TGTGCCAGCAGCCCGGGTGGGGCAACTAATGAAAAACTGTTTTTT. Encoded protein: CASSPGGATNEKLFF.